One and the same sample provided the 27 T cell receptor beta chains below, sequenced in a study of shared clonotypes between healthy human individuals. Repertoires were generated with immunoSEQ multiplex PCR, while TCRdb's copy carries only in-frame clones and drops some. The table records about 2.3 million clones, approximately 95% of them present only once. The material sequenced was naive CD4+ T cells from PBMCs. Subset specified: CD45RA+ positively selected. These TCRs come from a man aged 18 to 29 in good health. Some clones in this sample may be carry-over from other donors' samples.

This clone is a singleton in its sample. This sequence joins TRBV5-1 and TRBJ2-6; the D gene is possibly TRBD2 (6 bases). Trimming cost V 0 bases and J 2 bases, with 9 bases left between them. The germline V gene encodes CDR1 SGHRS and CDR2 YFSETQ. This CDR3 region has 16 residues. The CDR3: CASSLGGVTGANVLTF. CDR3 nucleotide sequence: TGCGCCAGCAGCTTGGGCGGGGTGACTGGGGCCAACGTCCTGACTTTC.

This sequence joins TRBV7-9 and TRBJ2-6; D gene ambiguous. This CDR3 comprises 13 residues. Trimming removed 6 bases at V and 0 bases at J, with 3 bases between. Germline CDR1 is SEHNR and CDR2 is FQNEAQ (reference sequence). CDR3 region: CASRISGANVLTF. Written as DNA, the CDR3 is TGTGCCAGCAGGATCTCTGGGGCCAACGTCCTGACTTTC.

This rearrangement joins TRBV21-1 to TRBJ1-1; TRBD1 is the table's D call, not checked against the DNA. TRBV21-1 is marked as a pseudogene. This CDR3 is built from 16 residues. CDR3 region: CASSKARDRGGAEAFF. DNA for the CDR3: TGTGCCAGCAGCAAAGCCCGGGACAGGGGAGGAGCTGAAGCTTTCTTT.

A word on this clone: The same CDR3 can be traced to other DNA sequences in this sample. J is TRBJ2-7 and V is TRBV10-3; 8 bases map to TRBD1. V was pared by 6 bases and J by 1 base, with 5 bases of the junction left unmatched. Germline CDR1 ENHRY, CDR2 SYGVKD. CDR3 size: 14 residues. The CDR3 is CAIRAGQGSYEQYF. CDR3 DNA: TGTGCCATCAGGGCCGGACAGGGATCCTACGAGCAGTACTTC.

The CDR3 loop is CASSWDRPREQYF. In DNA form, the CDR3 reads TGCGCCAGCAGCTGGGACAGGCCCCGCGAGCAGTACTTC. This rearrangement joins TRBV5-1 to TRBJ2-7; 8 bases match TRBD1. The CDR3 consists of 13 residues. Trimming removed 3 bases from V and 6 bases from J; junction bases left unmatched: 5. CDR1 is SGHRS, CDR2 YFSETQ, per germline.

With respect to this clone: This specimen includes other DNA sequences encoding the same CDR3. This chain uses TRBV4-1 with TRBJ2-6; D perhaps matches TRBD1 (5 bases). This CDR3 has 16 amino acids. CDR1 and CDR2 (germline): MGHRA, YSYEKL. V was trimmed by 0 bases and J by 0 bases, leaving 6 bases between them. CDR3 sequence reads: CASSQDRVSGANVLTF. The CDR3 DNA follows: TGCGCCAGCAGCCAAGACAGGGTCTCTGGGGCCAACGTCCTGACTTTC.

The chain links TRBV21-1 to TRBJ1-3. TRBV21-1 is designated a pseudogene. The CDR3 consists of 16 residues. The CDR3 spells CASSERSQRKRDTIYF. CDR3 DNA: TGTGCCAGCAGCGAAAGATCCCAGCGTAAACGGGACACCATATATTTT.

V usage is TRBV9 and J usage is TRBJ2-5; D tentatively fits TRBD1 or TRBD2 (5 bases each). The germline CDR1 and CDR2 sequences are SGDLS and YYNGEE. V was shortened by 3 bases and J by 1 base, with 10 bases between the two germline ends. The CDR3 loop spans 14 amino acids. Written as DNA, the CDR3 is TGTGCCAGCAGCGGAGGGGTCGCCCAAGAGACCCAGTACTTC. This codes for CASSGGVAQETQYF.

V and J are TRBV28 and TRBJ2-1, with 7 nucleotides matching TRBD1. This CDR3 has 12 amino acids. Germline CDR1 and CDR2: MDHEN and SYDVKM. V dropped 8 bases and J dropped 5; count of bases not matched to a gene: 3. CDR3 region: CASPRGNNEQFF. The CDR3 coding sequence is TGTGCCAGCCCCAGGGGGAACAATGAGCAGTTCTTC.

This chain uses TRBV27 with TRBJ2-1; D uncertain. CDR1 and CDR2 from the germline V gene are MNHEY and SMNVEV (reference sequence). The V gene lost 5 bases and the J gene lost 6 bases, with 11 bases spanning the gap. The CDR3 has 13 amino acids. The CDR3 spells CASSARLGNEQFF. The DNA for the CDR3 is TGTGCCAGCAGTGCCAGGTTGGGCAATGAGCAGTTCTTC.

About this clone itself: Distinct nucleotide sequences in the sample also encode this CDR3. The J gene is TRBJ2-3, the V gene TRBV27; 10 positions match TRBD2. CDR1 and CDR2 from the germline V gene are MNHEY and SMNVEV (reference sequence). This CDR3 contains 15 residues. After removal of 3 bases from V and 4 bases from J, the junction contained 4 bases not matched to a gene. For the CDR3, the DNA is TGTGCCAGCAGTTTCCTAGCGGGAGTGTCAGATACGCAGTATTTT. As protein: CASSFLAGVSDTQYF.

This chain connects TRBV5-1 to TRBJ1-1; no clear D gene. V dropped 4 bases and J dropped 4 bases, with 11 bases sitting between them. Germline CDR1 is SGHRS and CDR2 is YFSETQ. The length of the CDR3 is 13 residues. The CDR3 coding sequence is TGCGCCAGCAGCCTTCAGGAGGGCACTGAAGCTTTCTTT. Its translation: CASSLQEGTEAFF.

On this clone itself: Distinct nucleotide sequences in the sample also encode this CDR3. The chain is built from TRBV5-5 and TRBJ1-5; perhaps TRBD1 as D (6 bases). This CDR3 region has 16 residues. Germline-derived CDR1 and CDR2 are SGHKS and YYEKEE (reference sequence). Trimming pared 0 bases from V and 0 bases from J, leaving 10 bases between. CDR3 in amino acids: CASSLEGGLSNQPQHF. CDR3 nucleotide sequence: TGTGCCAGCAGCTTGGAAGGGGGACTTAGCAATCAGCCCCAGCATTTT.

The chain employs TRBV28 and TRBJ2-7; D gene uncertain. With 8 bases removed from V and 6 bases from J, the gap between germline ends came to 14 bases. Germline values: CDR1 MDHEN, CDR2 SYDVKM. The CDR3 extends over 12 amino acids. CDR3 protein: CASRALRGEQYF. DNA for the CDR3: TGTGCCAGCCGCGCCTTAAGAGGCGAGCAGTACTTC.

The rearrangement links TRBV5-4 to TRBJ1-3; TRBD1 matches 9 bases. Germline V gene sequence: CDR1 SGHNT, CDR2 YYREEE (reference sequence). V was clipped by 4 bases and J by 2 bases; unmatched bases: 4. This CDR3 is 15 amino acids long. DNA of the CDR3: TGTGCCAGCAGCAACTACAGGGGGCCTGGAAACACCATATATTTT. Its translation: CASSNYRGPGNTIYF. Variable domain in full (rest from reference TRBV5-4 and TRBJ1-3): ETGVTQSPTHLIKTRGQQVTLRCSSQSGHNTVSWYQQALGQGPQFIFQYYREEENGRGNFPPRFSGLQFPNYSSELNVNALELDDSALYLCASSNYRGPGNTIYFGEGSWLTVV.

On this clone itself: This CDR3 is also generated by other DNA sequences in the sample. J is TRBJ1-1 and V is TRBV29-1; tentatively, D is TRBD1 (6 bases). The CDR3 has 13 amino acids. V lost 3 bases, J lost 0 bases, and 8 bases lay in between. Germline V gene lookup returns CDR1 SQVTM and CDR2 ANQGSEA. CDR3 DNA sequence: TGCAGCGTTGAGGGACAACTGAACACTGAAGCTTTCTTT. Translated: CSVEGQLNTEAFF.

The rearrangement uses TRBV28 and TRBJ1-5; 7 positions agree with TRBD1. J gave up 2 bases and V 1 base, and 5 bases lay outside the gene matches. The CDR3 loop spans 16 amino acids. The germline V gene encodes CDR1 MDHEN and CDR2 SYDVKM. CDR3 sequence: CASSLSYRGGNQPQHF. The CDR3 DNA reads TGTGCCAGCAGTTTATCTTACAGGGGTGGCAATCAGCCCCAGCATTTT.

CDR3 sequence reads: CASSRGPRQPQHF. Written as DNA, the CDR3 is TGCGCCAGCAGCCGGGGACCACGGCAGCCCCAGCATTTT. The chain links TRBV4-1 to TRBJ1-5; possible D gene TRBD1, 5 bases. The CDR3 is made up of 13 amino acids. Germline assignment: CDR1 MGHRA and CDR2 YSYEKL. Trimming stripped 4 bases from V and 7 bases from J, with 11 bases between.

This chain links TRBV27 with TRBJ1-3; 7 bases match TRBD1. The V gene's germline CDR1 is MNHEY and CDR2 SMNVEV (reference sequence). The CDR3 spans 16 residues. Trimming removed 6 bases from V and 0 bases from J; junction bases left unmatched: 8. In DNA, the CDR3 is TGTGCCAGCAGGGGGGACAGTCCCCACTCTGGAAACACCATATATTTT. This gives the protein CASRGDSPHSGNTIYF.

The chain joins TRBV7-2 to TRBJ2-7, with D possibly TRBD1 on 6 matching bases. The V end was cut by 4 bases, the J end by 4 bases, with 14 bases between. Germline V gene lookup returns CDR1 SGHTA and CDR2 FQGNSA. The CDR3 sequence is 14 residues long. The CDR3 sequence: CASSSTGITYEQYF. CDR3 coding DNA: TGTGCCAGCAGCTCAACAGGGATAACGTACGAGCAGTACTTC.

Comment on this clone: The sample carries other DNA sequences with the same CDR3. V usage is TRBV6-1 and J usage is TRBJ2-5; 15 nucleotides agree with TRBD2. The V gene end was trimmed by 4 bases and the J gene end by 1 base; junction bases not matched to a gene: 1. The CDR3 runs to 16 residues. CDR1 is MNHNS and CDR2 is SASEGT in the germline V gene. The CDR3 is CASSVGLAGGQETQYF. CDR3 nucleotides: TGTGCCAGCAGTGTGGGACTAGCGGGAGGCCAAGAGACCCAGTACTTC.

The J gene is TRBJ1-2, the V gene TRBV28; TRBD1 might be the D (5 bases). The ends were cut back, 6 bases at V and 8 bases at J, with 13 bases in the middle. The CDR3 consists of 12 residues. Germline V gives CDR1 MDHEN, CDR2 SYDVKM. DNA for the CDR3: TGTGCCAGCAGCTATTCCTGGGACGGCTACACCTTC. This encodes CASSYSWDGYTF.

The gene calls are TRBV4-1 and TRBJ2-7, with D tentatively TRBD1 (6 bases). The CDR3 covers 16 residues. V was trimmed by 3 bases and J by 3 bases, leaving 18 bases between them. Germline loops: CDR1 MGHRA, CDR2 YSYEKL. In DNA form, the CDR3 reads TGCGCCAGCAGCCACCTACCGACAGGAATAAGCTACGAGCAGTACTTC. This encodes CASSHLPTGISYEQYF.

The chain combines TRBV18 with TRBJ1-1, with 11 bases matching TRBD1. The CDR3 is 16 residues long. Germline lookup yields CDR1 KGHSH and CDR2 LQKENI. V dropped 4 bases and J dropped 1; count of bases not matched to a gene: 5. The CDR3 DNA sequence: TGTGCCAGCTCACTACAAGGACAGGGGGCGAACACTGAAGCTTTCTTT. The encoded protein is CASSLQGQGANTEAFF. Supplemented by reference TRBV18 and TRBJ1-1, the full variable domain reads NAGVMQNPRHLVRRRGQEARLRCSPMKGHSHVYWYRQLPEEGLKFMVYLQKENIIDESGMPKERFSAEFPKEGPSILRIQQVVRGDSAAYFCASSLQGQGANTEAFFGQGTRLTVV.

This clone was picked up one time. The chain uses TRBV6-5 and TRBJ1-2, with D perhaps TRBD1 (6 bases). This CDR3 contains 12 residues. Germline lookup yields CDR1 MNHEY and CDR2 SVGAGI. Trimming took 6 bases from V and 13 from J, leaving 18 bases between them. The CDR3 DNA follows: TGTGCCAGCAGGTCCCCACAGGGTGGGGGCACCTTC. Translating it yields CASRSPQGGGTF.

The V call is TRBV28, the J call TRBJ1-5; the D is unclear. Trimming pared 7 bases from V and 6 bases from J, leaving 16 bases between. Germline lookup yields CDR1 MDHEN and CDR2 SYDVKM. The CDR3 runs 14 residues. The CDR3 here is CASIKIFRSQPQHF. As DNA, the CDR3 is TGTGCCAGCATAAAAATATTTCGGAGTCAGCCCCAGCATTTT.

The chain couples TRBV28 to TRBJ2-2; TRBD2 agrees at 9 bases. Germline CDR1 reads MDHEN; CDR2 reads SYDVKM. The CDR3 extends over 20 amino acids. Trimming removed 1 base from V and 0 bases from J; junction bases left unmatched: 12. The CDR3 sequence: CASSLLAGGSLSSNTGELFF. The CDR3 DNA reads as TGTGCCAGCAGTTTATTGGCGGGAGGGTCACTCTCATCGAACACCGGGGAGCTGTTTTTT.